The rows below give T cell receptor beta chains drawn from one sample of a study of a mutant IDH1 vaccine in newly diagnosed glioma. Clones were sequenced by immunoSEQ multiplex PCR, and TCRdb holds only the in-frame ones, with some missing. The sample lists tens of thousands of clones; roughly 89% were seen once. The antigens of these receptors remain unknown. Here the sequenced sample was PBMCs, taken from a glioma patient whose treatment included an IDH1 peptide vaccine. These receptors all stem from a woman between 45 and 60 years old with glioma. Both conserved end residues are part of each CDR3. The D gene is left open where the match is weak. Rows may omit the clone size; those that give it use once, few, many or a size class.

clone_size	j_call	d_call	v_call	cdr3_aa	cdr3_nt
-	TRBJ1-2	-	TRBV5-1	CASSLEAGDYGYTF	TGCGCCAGCAGCTTGGAAGCGGGGGACTATGGCTACACCTTC
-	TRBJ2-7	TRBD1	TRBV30	CAWGQGIPTEQYF	TGTGCCTGGGGACAGGGGATACCCACTGAGCAGTACTTC
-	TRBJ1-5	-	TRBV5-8	CASSLALGGSLNQPQHF	TGTGCCAGCAGCTTGGCCCTCGGGGGCTCACTCAATCAGCCCCAGCATTTT
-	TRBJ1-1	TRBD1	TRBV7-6	CASSLDRGAEAFF	TGTGCCAGCAGCTTAGACAGGGGTGCTGAAGCTTTCTTT
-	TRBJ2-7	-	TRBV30	CAWSRGTAGGEQYF	TGTGCCTGGAGTCGAGGGACGGCGGGCGGGGAGCAGTACTTC
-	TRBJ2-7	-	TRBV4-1	CASSQIQTSPYEQYF	TGCGCCAGCAGCCAAATCCAGACTTCACCCTACGAGCAGTACTTC
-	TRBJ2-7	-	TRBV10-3	CAIRTGLLEQYF	TGTGCCATCAGGACAGGTTTACTCGAGCAGTACTTC
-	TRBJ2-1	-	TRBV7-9	CASSSRGGAGLYNEQFF	TGTGCCAGCAGCTCTAGGGGGGGGGCGGGGCTATACAATGAGCAGTTCTTC
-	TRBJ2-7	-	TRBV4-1	CASSLFDWGIKEQYF	TGCGCCAGCAGCCTGTTCGATTGGGGGATTAAAGAGCAGTACTTC
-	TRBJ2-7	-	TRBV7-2	CASSLREYYEQYF	TGTGCCAGCAGCTTACGGGAGTACTACGAGCAGTACTTC
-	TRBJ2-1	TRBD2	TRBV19	CASSASGRYNEQFF	TGTGCCAGTAGTGCTTCCGGGAGGTACAATGAGCAGTTCTTC
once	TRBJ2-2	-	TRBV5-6	CASSPFGLGELFF	TGTGCCAGCAGTCCCTTTGGCCTCGGGGAGCTGTTTTTT
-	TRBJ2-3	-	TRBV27	CASAERDTQYF	TGTGCCAGCGCGGAGAGGGATACGCAGTATTTT
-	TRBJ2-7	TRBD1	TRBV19	CATTGGSSYEQYF	TGTGCCACCACAGGGGGTTCCTCCTACGAGCAGTACTTC
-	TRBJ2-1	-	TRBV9	CASSPARDSEQFF	TGTGCCAGCAGTCCCGCGCGGGACAGTGAGCAGTTCTTC
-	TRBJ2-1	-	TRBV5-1	CASSLAGTGYNEQFF	TGCGCCAGCAGCTTGGCCGGTACAGGCTACAATGAGCAGTTCTTC
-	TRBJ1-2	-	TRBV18	CASSPALGQGDGYTF	TGTGCCAGCTCACCAGCACTAGGGCAGGGAGATGGCTACACCTTC
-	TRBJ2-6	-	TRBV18	CASSPLDFSGANVLTF	TGTGCCAGCTCACCACTCGATTTCTCTGGGGCCAACGTCCTGACTTTC
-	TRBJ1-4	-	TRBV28	CASSIMGATNEKLFF	TGTGCCAGCAGTATTATGGGAGCAACTAATGAAAAACTGTTTTTT
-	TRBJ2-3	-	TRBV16	CASSQGGDTQYF	TGTGCCAGCAGCCAAGGGGGAGATACGCAGTATTTT
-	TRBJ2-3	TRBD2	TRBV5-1	CASSILADPTDTQYF	TGCGCCAGCAGCATACTAGCGGACCCCACAGATACGCAGTATTTT